This T cell receptor beta chain was captured by sequencing in a study of OX40 agonist ivuxolimab in advanced cancers. Study-level background: Dose-escalation patients suffered from hepatocellular carcinoma, melanoma, renal cell or head and neck cancer. Earlier treatment with anti-PD-1, anti-PD-L1 or anti-CTLA-4 was permitted, and 30% to 40% had received some.

Germline CDR1 SGHAT, CDR2 FQNNGV. V shed 1 base and J shed 9 bases, with 4 bases lying between them. The CDR3 sequence is 12 residues long. Whole-study results and caveats: CD4+ and CD8+ blood T cells expanded clonally by week 6 at 0.1 to 3.0 mg/kg. Fewer expanded clones were found on average in CD4+ than in CD8+ T cells.

TCRdb's copy holds only in-frame clones and misses some; the assay was immunoSEQ multiplex PCR. Seen here are about 84,000 clones, more than 80% observed once, and the top ten hold under 3.5%. Concerning this clone itself: The antigen is not known.

The chain joins TRBV11-2 to TRBJ1-6; D is ambiguous. The sequencing here drew on CD4+ or CD8+ T cells sorted from blood, taken in a trial of the OX40 agonist ivuxolimab. This clonotype originated in an adult with an advanced solid tumor such as melanoma, head and neck, liver or kidney cancer. The CDR3 spells CASSLAGSPLHF. CDR3 in DNA: TGTGCCAGCAGCTTAGCTGGTTCACCCCTCCACTTT.